The clone carrying this TCR beta chain was counted a single time. Per the original data handling: Amplification of reference gene primers provided the estimated nucleated cell counts. Profiled with immunoSEQ multiplex PCR; TCRdb holds only in-frame clones, not every one. V, J and clone size are those of that table, while D and trimming were read from the DNA. The sample contains 87,000 or so clones, more than 75% of which appear only once. V lost 3 bases, J lost 2 bases, and 8 bases lay in between. There are 15 residues in the CDR3. From germline, CDR1 is MDHEN and CDR2 SYDVKM. This record belongs to a study of blood T cell repertoires in COVID-19. The wider study: Sites in the United States, Italy and Spain provided acute and convalescent COVID-19 samples. T cells, B-cell-depleted T cells, or PBMCs provided the cDNA or gDNA that served as material.

The V and J genes are TRBV28 and TRBJ1-6, with D perhaps matching TRBD1 (5 bases). Material for sequencing was peripheral blood. The source is a human donor with acute or convalescent COVID-19. The donor label of this sample is uncertain. For the CDR3, the DNA is TGTGCCAGCAGTTTGACAGCACCCTATAATTCACCCCTCCACTTT. Protein product: CASSLTAPYNSPLHF.